This TCR beta chain was captured in a study of beta chain features in type 1 diabetes. Per germline, CDR1 SQVTM and CDR2 ANQGSEA. Trimming took 5 bases from V and 7 from J; bases not matched to a gene: 10. This CDR3 region has 14 residues. Study-level results: A pattern of fewer insertions and more deletions at VDJ junctions was seen in type 1 diabetes patients. The study found moderately but significantly shorter TCRB CDR3s in all four CD4+ subsets of Type 1 diabetes patients. The naive, central memory and Treg TCRB repertoires showed an apparent similarity that was greater among patients than among healthy donors.

Every bit of the isolated RNA underwent reverse transcription, so sequencing read expressed TCRB transcripts. Some clones are missing from TCRdb's copy, which holds only in-frame ones; the method was immunoSEQ multiplex PCR. The data contain 330,000 or so clones, roughly 12% of them singletons. Concerning this clone itself: Its antigen is unidentified.

The rearrangement uses TRBV29-1 and TRBJ2-2, with 7 bases aligning to TRBD2. The TCR was taken from a young woman with type 1 diabetes. The sample consisted of naive CD4+ T cells from blood. CDR3 loop: CSVRSAGMVGELFF. The DNA of the CDR3 is TGCAGCGTTAGATCAGCGGGAATGGTCGGGGAGCTGTTTTTT.